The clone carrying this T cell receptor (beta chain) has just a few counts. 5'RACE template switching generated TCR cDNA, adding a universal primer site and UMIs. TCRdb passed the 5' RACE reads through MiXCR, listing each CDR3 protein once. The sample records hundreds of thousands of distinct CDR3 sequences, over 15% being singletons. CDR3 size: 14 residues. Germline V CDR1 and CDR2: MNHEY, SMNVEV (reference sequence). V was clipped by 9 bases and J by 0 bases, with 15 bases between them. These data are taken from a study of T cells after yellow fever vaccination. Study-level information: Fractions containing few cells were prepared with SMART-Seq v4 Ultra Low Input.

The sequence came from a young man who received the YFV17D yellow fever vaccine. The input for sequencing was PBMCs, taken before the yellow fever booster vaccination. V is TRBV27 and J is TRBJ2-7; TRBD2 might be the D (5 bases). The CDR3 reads CASGRTGSSYEQYV. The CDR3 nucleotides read TGTGCCAGTGGACGGACTGGCAGCTCCTACGAGCAGTACGTC.